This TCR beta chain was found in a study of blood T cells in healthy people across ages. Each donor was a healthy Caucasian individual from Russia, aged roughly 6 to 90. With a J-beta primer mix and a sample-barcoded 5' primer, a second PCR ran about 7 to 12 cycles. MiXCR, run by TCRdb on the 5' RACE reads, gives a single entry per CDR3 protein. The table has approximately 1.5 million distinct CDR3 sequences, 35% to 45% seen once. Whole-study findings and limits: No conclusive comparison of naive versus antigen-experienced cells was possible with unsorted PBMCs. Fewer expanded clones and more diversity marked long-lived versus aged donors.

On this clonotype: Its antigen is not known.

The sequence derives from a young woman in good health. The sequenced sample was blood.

The CDR3 reads CASSLGLGRTDTQYF. The CDR3 bases are TGTGCCAGCAGCCTTGGACTAGGCCGTACAGATACGCAGTATTTT. V usage is TRBV3-1 and J usage is TRBJ2-3; TRBD2 aligns across 7 bases. V trimming: 4 bases; J trimming: 3 bases; junction bases outside the gene matches: 7. The CDR3 loop spans 15 amino acids. Germline CDR1 reads LGHDT; CDR2 reads YNNKEL (reference sequence).